This entry describes one T cell receptor beta chain. Its antigen is not identified. These data are taken from a study of vaccination and CD4 T cells after COVID-19. Treatment reported: approximately nine-day PBMC culture with coronavirus spike peptide pools or control peptides (ViraFEST assay). Once obtained from cultured CD4+ T cells, the DNA was sequenced using the Oncomine TCR Beta short-read assay. Each CDR3 protein is one row after TCRdb ran MiXCR on the PCR reads. The sample shows about 13,000 distinct CDR3 sequences, about 46% of them seen only once. Sequenced sample: cultured CD4+ T cells from blood. The sequence came from a human donor with COVID-19.

This CDR3 reads CASSFEGSDTDTQYF. The CDR3 nucleotides are TGTGCCAGCAGCTTTGAGGGCAGTGACACAGATACGCAGTATTTT. The chain has TRBV11-2 and TRBJ2-3; perhaps TRBD2 as D (5 bases). The germline gives CDR1 SGHAT, CDR2 FQNNGV. The CDR3 length is 15 residues. The V and J ends lost 3 bases and 2 bases respectively, with 12 bases between them.